This T cell receptor (beta chain) was documented in a study of T-cell memory formation after mild COVID-19. Overall study: TCR clusters were largely donor specific. Overall study results and limits: Clonal second-wave expansions that peaked on day 37 had unconfirmed SARS-CoV-2 specificity.

With respect to this clonotype: Its antigen is currently unknown.

In TCRdb, the 5' RACE reads were re-called with MiXCR into one record per CDR3 protein. Of about 620,000 distinct CDR3 sequences in the sample, roughly 18% were seen once. Germline loops: CDR1 SEHNR, CDR2 FQNEAQ (reference sequence). V shed 4 bases, J shed 3 bases, and the junction held 5 bases outside the gene matches. This CDR3 has 16 residues. The rearrangement links TRBV7-9 to TRBJ2-2; TRBD1 aligns across 10 bases. Sequencing input: PBMCs or a T cell subset sorted from them (not recorded which). The receptor was derived from an adult woman who had mild COVID-19 (a few samples of this study predate the infection). Cell type and time point are not known. The CDR3: CASSYRTGGYTGELFF. The CDR3 DNA reads as TGTGCCAGCAGCTACCGGACAGGGGGATACACCGGGGAGCTGTTTTTT. Looking up the rest from reference TRBV7-9 and TRBJ2-2 gives the full variable domain: DTGVSQNPRHKITKRGQNVTFRCDPISEHNRLYWYRQTLGQGPEFLTYFQNEAQLEKSRLLSDRFSAERPKGSFSTLEIQRTEQGDSAMYLCASSYRTGGYTGELFFGEGSRLTVL.